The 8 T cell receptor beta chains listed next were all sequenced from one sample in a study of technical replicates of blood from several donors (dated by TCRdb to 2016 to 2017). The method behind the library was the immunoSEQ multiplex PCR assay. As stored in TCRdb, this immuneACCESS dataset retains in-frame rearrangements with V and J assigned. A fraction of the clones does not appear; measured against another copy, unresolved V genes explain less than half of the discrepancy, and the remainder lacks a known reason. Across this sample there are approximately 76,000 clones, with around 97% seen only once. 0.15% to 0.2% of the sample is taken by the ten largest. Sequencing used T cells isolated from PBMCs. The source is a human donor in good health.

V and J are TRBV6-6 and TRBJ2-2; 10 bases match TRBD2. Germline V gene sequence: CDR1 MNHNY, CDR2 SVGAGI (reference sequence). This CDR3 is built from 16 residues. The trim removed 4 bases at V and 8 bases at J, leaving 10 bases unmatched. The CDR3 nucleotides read TGTGCCAGCAGTTTACCAAGCGGGGGGGTAGCGGGGGAGCTGTTTTTT. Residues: CASSLPSGGVAGELFF.

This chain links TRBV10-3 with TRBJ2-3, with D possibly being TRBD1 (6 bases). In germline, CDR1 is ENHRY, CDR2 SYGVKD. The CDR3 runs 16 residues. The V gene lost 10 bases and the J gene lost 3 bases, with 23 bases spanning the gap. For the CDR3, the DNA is TGTGCCACCCAACGAAAGACAGGCGGGTCTACAGATACGCAGTATTTT. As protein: CATQRKTGGSTDTQYF.

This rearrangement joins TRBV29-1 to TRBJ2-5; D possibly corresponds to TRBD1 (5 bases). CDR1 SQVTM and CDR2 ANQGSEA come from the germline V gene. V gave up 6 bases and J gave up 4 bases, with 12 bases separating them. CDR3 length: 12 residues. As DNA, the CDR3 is TGCAGCGTCGGCCAGGGCGGAGAGACCCAGTACTTC. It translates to CSVGQGGETQYF.

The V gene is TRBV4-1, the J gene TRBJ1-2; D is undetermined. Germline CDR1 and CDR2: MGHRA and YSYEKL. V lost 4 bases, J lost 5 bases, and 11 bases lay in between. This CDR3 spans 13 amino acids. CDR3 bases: TGCGCCAGCAGCCCTAGGAATTTTTATGGCTACACCTTC. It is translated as CASSPRNFYGYTF.

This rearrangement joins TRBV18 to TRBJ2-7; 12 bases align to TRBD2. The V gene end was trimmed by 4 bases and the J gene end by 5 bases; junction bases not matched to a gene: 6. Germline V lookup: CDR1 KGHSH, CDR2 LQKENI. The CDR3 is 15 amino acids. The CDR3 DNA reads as TGTGCCAGCTCACGCACTAGCGGGGGGCCCAACGAGCAGTACTTC. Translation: CASSRTSGGPNEQYF.

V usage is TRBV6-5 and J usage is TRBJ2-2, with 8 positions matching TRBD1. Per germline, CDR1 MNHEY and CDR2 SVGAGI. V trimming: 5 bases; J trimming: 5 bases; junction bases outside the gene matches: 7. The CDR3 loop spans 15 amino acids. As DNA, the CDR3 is TGTGCCAGCAGTCTCGGACAGGGAGAAACCGGGGAGCTGTTTTTT. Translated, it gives CASSLGQGETGELFF.

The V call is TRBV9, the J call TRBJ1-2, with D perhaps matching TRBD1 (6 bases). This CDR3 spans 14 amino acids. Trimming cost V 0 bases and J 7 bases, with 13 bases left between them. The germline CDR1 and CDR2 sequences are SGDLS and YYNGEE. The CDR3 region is CASSVVQGLGGYTF. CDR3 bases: TGTGCCAGCAGCGTAGTTCAGGGGCTTGGTGGCTACACCTTC. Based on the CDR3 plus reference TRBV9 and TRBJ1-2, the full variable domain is DSGVTQTPKHLITATGQRVTLRCSPRSGDLSVYWYQQSLDQGLQFLIQYYNGEERAKGNILERFSAQQFPDLHSELNLSSLELGDSALYFCASSVVQGLGGYTFGSGTRLTVV.

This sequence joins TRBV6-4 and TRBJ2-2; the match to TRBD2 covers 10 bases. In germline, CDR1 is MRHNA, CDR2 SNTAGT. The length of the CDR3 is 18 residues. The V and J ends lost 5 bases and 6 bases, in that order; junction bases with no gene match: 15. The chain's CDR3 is CASSPRIIAGGLPGELFF. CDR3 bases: TGTGCCAGCAGTCCCCGAATCATAGCGGGGGGCCTCCCCGGGGAGCTGTTTTTT.